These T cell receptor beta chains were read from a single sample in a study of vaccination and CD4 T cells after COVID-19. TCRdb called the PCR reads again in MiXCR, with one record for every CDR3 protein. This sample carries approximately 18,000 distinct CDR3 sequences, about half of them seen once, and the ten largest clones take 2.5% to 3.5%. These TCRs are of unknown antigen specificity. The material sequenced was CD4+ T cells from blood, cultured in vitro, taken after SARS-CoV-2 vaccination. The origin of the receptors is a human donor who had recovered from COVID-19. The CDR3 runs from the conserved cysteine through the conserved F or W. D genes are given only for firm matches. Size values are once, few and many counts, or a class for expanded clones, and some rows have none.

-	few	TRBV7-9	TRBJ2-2	TGTGCCAGCAGTGTAAGGAACACCGGGGAGCTGTTTTTT	CASSVRNTGELFF
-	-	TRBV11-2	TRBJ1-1	TGTGCCAGCAGCTCAGCGCGAGGAGGTCTTGAAGCTTTCTTT	CASSSARGGLEAFF
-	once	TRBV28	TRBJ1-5	TGTGCCAGCAGTTTAGGTGGGGATGCTCAGCCCCAGCATTTT	CASSLGGDAQPQHF
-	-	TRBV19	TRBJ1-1	TGTGCCAGTAGTAGACTATCGAGGCAGAACACTGAAGCTTTCTTT	CASSRLSRQNTEAFF
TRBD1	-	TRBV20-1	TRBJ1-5	TGCAGTGCTAGAGATCCGACAGGGAGCAGCAATCAGCCCCAGCATTTT	CSARDPTGSSNQPQHF
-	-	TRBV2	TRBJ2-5	TGTGCCAGCAGCGCCGAGGTCCTAGGACAGCTAGAGACCCAGTACTTC	CASSAEVLGQLETQYF
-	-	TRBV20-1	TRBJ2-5	TGCAGTGCTAGCTTCAGCGCACCCTACCAAGAGACCCAGTACTTC	CSASFSAPYQETQYF
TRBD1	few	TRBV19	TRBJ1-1	TGTGCCAGTAGTGGTGGACAGGGCCGAGGTAACACTGAAGCTTTCTTT	CASSGGQGRGNTEAFF
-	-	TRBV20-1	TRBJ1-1	TGCAGTGCTAGTTTTCGTCTTATGAACACTGAAGCTTTCTTT	CSASFRLMNTEAFF
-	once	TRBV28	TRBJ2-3	TGTGCCAGCAGTCCTCTAGGGCCGGGTACGCAGTATTTT	CASSPLGPGTQYF
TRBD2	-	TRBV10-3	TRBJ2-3	TGTGCCATCAGTGAAGCCCGGCGGGAGGTAGATACGCAGTATTTT	CAISEARREVDTQYF
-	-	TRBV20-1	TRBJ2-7	TGCAGTGCTAGCGGGGGCGAGCAGTACTTC	CSASGGEQYF
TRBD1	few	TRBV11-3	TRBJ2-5	TGTGCCAGCAGCTTAACAGGGGCTAGACCCCAGTACTTC	CASSLTGARPQYF
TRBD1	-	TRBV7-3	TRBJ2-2	TGTGCCAGCAGCAGGACAGGGGGCGTCGACACCGGGGAGCTGTTTTTT	CASSRTGGVDTGELFF
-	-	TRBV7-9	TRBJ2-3	TGTGCCAGCAGCCCAGGGGCTAGGGGTTTCACAGATACGCAGTATTTT	CASSPGARGFTDTQYF
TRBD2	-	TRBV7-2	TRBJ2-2	TGTGCCAGCAGCTTGGGACTAGCGATATACACCGGGGAGCTGTTTTTT	CASSLGLAIYTGELFF
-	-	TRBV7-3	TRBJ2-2	TGTGCCAGCAGTTTCGATGGCACCGGGGAGCTGTTTTTT	CASSFDGTGELFF
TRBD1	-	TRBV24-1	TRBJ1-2	TGTGTCACCAGTGATTCGAAGGGGGACAGGGGGCTTACCTATGGCTACACCTTC	CVTSDSKGDRGLTYGYTF
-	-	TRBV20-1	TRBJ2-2	TGCAGTGCTAGAGATCCAATGGGCGGGGAGCTGTTTTTT	CSARDPMGGELFF
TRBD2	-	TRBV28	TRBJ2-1	TGTGCCAGCAGTTTACCCGGCGGGAGGGGGAATGAGCAGTTCTTC	CASSLPGGRGNEQFF
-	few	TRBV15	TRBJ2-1	TGTGCCACCAGCGGATGGGACACCGACTCCTACAATGAGCAGTTCTTC	CATSGWDTDSYNEQFF
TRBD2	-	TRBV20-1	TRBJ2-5	TGCAGTGCTAGAGAGTTTGAGCGGGGGTATCAAGAGACCCAGTACTTC	CSAREFERGYQETQYF
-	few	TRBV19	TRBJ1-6	TGTGCCAGTAGTAACGAAAGGACAGCCCCGAATTCACCCCTCCACTTT	CASSNERTAPNSPLHF
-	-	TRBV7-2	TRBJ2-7	TGTGCCAGCAGCTTCTCCGGGACCTCCTACGAGCAGTACTTC	CASSFSGTSYEQYF
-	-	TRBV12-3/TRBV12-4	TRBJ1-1	TGTGCCAGCAGCCCGGGACGTAACACTGAAGCTTTCTTT	CASSPGRNTEAFF
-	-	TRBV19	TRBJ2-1	TGTGCCAGTAGTATGCCGGGAGCCCACAATGAGCAGTTCTTC	CASSMPGAHNEQFF
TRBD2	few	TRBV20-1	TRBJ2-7	TGCAGTGCTAGGTTCGGGGGGAGGTCCTACGAGCAGTACTTC	CSARFGGRSYEQYF
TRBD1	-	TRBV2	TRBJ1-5	TGTGCCAGCAGTGAAGGCACCCGACAGGGAGGGGGGCAGCCCCAGCATTTT	CASSEGTRQGGGQPQHF
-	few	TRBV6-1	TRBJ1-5	TGTGCCAGCGAACGCTTAGGAGTTGGTGGCAATCAGCCCCAGCATTTT	CASERLGVGGNQPQHF
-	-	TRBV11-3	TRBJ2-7	TGTGCCAGATCGTGCGGAGGGGGCGGGATGGGCGAGCAGTACTTC	CARSCGGGGMGEQYF
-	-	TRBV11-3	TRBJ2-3	TGTGCCAGCACAGGGGGAGCGGGGGAAGGAGATACGCAGTATTTT	CASTGGAGEGDTQYF
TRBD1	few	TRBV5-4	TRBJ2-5	TGTGCCAGCAGCTTGGGACAGGGGACTCGGGAGACCCAGTACTTC	CASSLGQGTRETQYF
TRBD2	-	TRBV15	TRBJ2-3	TGTGCCACCAGCAGACTAGCGGGGATCACAGATACGCAGTATTTT	CATSRLAGITDTQYF
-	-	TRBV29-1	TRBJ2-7	TGCAGCGTAGAAACAGGGAGGGAGCAGTACTTC	CSVETGREQYF
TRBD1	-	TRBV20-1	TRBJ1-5	TGCAGTGCTTCTTACCCGGACAGGGGGGGTCAGCCCCAGCATTTT	CSASYPDRGGQPQHF
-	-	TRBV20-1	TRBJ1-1	TGCAGTGCTAGAGATTGGAGGGCTATCACTGAAGCTTTCTTT	CSARDWRAITEAFF
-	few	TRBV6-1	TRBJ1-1	TGTGCCAGTTCGATGGGAGGGCGAGGGACTGAAGCTTTCTTT	CASSMGGRGTEAFF
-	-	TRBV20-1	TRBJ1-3	TGCAGTGCTAGTGGCAGCGCCGACTCTGGAAACACCATATATTTT	CSASGSADSGNTIYF
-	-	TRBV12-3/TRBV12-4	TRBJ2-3	TGTGCCAGCGGGGGGATGCGAGATACGCAGTATTTT	CASGGMRDTQYF
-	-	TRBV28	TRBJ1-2	TGTGCCAGCAGTTTAGAGGTACGGGCCAACTATGGCTACACCTTC	CASSLEVRANYGYTF
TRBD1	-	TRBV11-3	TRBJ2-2	TGTGCCAGCAGCCCGGGACAGGGGAACACCGGGGAGCTGTTTTTT	CASSPGQGNTGELFF
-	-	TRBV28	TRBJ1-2	TGTGCCAGCAGAGCGAACAGGGCGAACTATGGCTACACCTTC	CASRANRANYGYTF
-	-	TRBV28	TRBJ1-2	TGTGCCCGCAGTTCCGGGAGACTGCGCCTCCATGGCTACACCTTC	CARSSGRLRLHGYTF
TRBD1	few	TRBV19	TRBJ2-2	TGTGCCAGCCAGATGGACAGGAGCCCGACCGGGGAGCTGTTTTTT	CASQMDRSPTGELFF
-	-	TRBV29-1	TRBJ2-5	TGCAGCGTTGAAACAAGCCAAGGAGAGACCCAGTACTTC	CSVETSQGETQYF
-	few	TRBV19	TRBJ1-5	TGTGCCAGTAGAATGGGACACTCATTAAGCAATCAGCCCCAGCATTTT	CASRMGHSLSNQPQHF
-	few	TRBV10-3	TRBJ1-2	TGTGCCATCAGTGAGGGAGACATCGCTACGTATGGCTACACCTTC	CAISEGDIATYGYTF
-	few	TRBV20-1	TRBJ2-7	TGCAGTGCTAGATATGGGGGCGGATCCTACGAGCAGTACTTC	CSARYGGGSYEQYF
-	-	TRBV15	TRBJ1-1	TGTGCCACCAGCAGAGATCTTGGGAACACTGAAGCTTTCTTT	CATSRDLGNTEAFF
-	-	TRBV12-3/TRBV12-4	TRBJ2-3	TGTGCCAGCAGGGGAGGACAGGGCACAGATACGCAGTATTTT	CASRGGQGTDTQYF
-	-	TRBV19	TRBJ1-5	TGTGCCAGTAGTATAGATAGGGACTTGAATCAGCCCCAGCATTTT	CASSIDRDLNQPQHF
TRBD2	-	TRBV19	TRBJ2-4	TGTGCCAGTAGCAGACTAGCGGGTGGAGCCAAAAACATTCAGTACTTC	CASSRLAGGAKNIQYF
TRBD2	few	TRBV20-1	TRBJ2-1	TGCAGTGCTAGATCCACTAGCGGGGGGTCTCCCTACAATGAGCAGTTCTTC	CSARSTSGGSPYNEQFF
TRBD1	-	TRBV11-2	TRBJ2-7	TGTGCCAGCAGCCCTTTACAGGGGGAGCAGTACTTC	CASSPLQGEQYF